This TCR beta chain originates from a study of blood T cell repertoires in COVID-19. The CDR3 has 19 amino acids. Germline loops: CDR1 SGDLS, CDR2 YYNGEE. V shed 0 bases and J shed 6 bases, with 24 bases lying between them. Data came from immunoSEQ multiplex PCR; TCRdb stores just in-frame clones and leaves some out. The sample has 70,000 or so clones; more than 75% are singletons. The receptor was derived from a man aged 45-60 years with acute or convalescent COVID-19. Sequencing used peripheral blood. The chain recombines TRBV9 with TRBJ2-2; tentative D call: TRBD1 (5 bases). DNA of the CDR3: TGTGCCAGCAGCGTAGCTACTCCCACGACAGTAGTGGTAGCCGGGGAGCTGTTTTTT. Protein: CASSVATPTTVVVAGELFF.